The sequence of this T cell receptor beta chain was determined in a study of T cell repertoires in urothelial bladder cancer. The study's findings and limits: Benign specimens had a median approximately 11% infiltrating lymphocyte percentage.

Looked up from germline, CDR1 is MNHNS and CDR2 is SASEGT. V gave up 1 base and J gave up 10 bases; unmatched junction bases: 1. The CDR3 is made up of 14 amino acids. Comment on this clone: What it recognizes is unknown.

The protocol was immunoSEQ multiplex PCR, while the TCRdb copy is restricted to in-frame clones and leaves out a portion. The sample contains about 9,000 clones, about 54% of which appear only once. The sequence came from a human donor with urothelial carcinoma. The sample consisted of tumor-infiltrating cells from bladder cancer. V and J are TRBV6-1 and TRBJ1-6; the match to TRBD1 covers 10 bases. The CDR3 sequence is CASSEGDRGSPLHF. CDR3 nucleotide sequence: TGTGCCAGCAGTGAAGGGGACAGGGGCTCACCCCTCCACTTT.